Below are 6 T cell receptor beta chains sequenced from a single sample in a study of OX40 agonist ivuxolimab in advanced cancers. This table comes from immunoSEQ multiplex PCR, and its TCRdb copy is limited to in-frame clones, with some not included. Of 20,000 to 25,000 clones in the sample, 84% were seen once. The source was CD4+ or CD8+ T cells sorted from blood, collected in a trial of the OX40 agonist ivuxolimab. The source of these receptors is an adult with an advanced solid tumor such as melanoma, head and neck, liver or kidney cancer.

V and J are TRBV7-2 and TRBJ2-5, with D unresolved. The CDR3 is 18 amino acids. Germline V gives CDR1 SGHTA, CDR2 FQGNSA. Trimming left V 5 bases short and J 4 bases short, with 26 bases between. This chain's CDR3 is CASSPPPGWYLGGETQYF. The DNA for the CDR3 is TGTGCCAGCAGCCCCCCCCCTGGTTGGTATTTAGGCGGAGAGACCCAGTACTTC.

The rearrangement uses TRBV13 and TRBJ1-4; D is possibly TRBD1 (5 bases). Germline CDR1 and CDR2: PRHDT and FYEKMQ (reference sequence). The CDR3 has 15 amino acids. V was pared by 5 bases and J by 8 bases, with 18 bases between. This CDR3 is CASSPPGGRREKLFF. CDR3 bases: TGTGCCAGCAGCCCCCCCGGGGGGAGGAGAGAAAAACTGTTTTTT.

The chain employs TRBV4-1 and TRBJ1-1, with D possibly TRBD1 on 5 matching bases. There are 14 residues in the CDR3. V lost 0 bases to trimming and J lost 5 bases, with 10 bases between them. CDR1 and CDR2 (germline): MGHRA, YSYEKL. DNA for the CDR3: TGCGCCAGCAGCCAAGATTTTGGGGGAACTGAAGCTTTCTTT. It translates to CASSQDFGGTEAFF.

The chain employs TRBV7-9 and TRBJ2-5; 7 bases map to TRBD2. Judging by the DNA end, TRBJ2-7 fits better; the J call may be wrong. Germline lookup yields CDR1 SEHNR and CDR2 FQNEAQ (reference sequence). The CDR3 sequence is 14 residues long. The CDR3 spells CASSPSGTTHEQYF. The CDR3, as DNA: TGTGCCAGCAGCCCATCCGGGACTACCCACGAGCAGTACTTC.

Here the CDR3 reads CSVEDLQDKGLRQFF. CDR3 nucleotides: TGCAGCGTTGAAGATCTTCAAGACAAGGGACTACGGCAGTTCTTC. The chain links TRBV29-1 to TRBJ2-1; 7 positions match TRBD2. CDR3 length: 15 amino acids. V dropped 0 bases and J dropped 12; count of bases not matched to a gene: 14. The germline V gene has CDR1 SQVTM and CDR2 ANQGSEA.

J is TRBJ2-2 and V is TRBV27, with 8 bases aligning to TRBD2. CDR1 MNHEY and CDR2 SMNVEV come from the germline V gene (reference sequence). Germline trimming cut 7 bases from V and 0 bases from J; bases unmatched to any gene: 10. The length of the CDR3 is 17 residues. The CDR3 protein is CASTLRGVLANTGELFF. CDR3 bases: TGTGCCAGCACCCTGCGGGGGGTTCTCGCGAACACCGGGGAGCTGTTTTTT.